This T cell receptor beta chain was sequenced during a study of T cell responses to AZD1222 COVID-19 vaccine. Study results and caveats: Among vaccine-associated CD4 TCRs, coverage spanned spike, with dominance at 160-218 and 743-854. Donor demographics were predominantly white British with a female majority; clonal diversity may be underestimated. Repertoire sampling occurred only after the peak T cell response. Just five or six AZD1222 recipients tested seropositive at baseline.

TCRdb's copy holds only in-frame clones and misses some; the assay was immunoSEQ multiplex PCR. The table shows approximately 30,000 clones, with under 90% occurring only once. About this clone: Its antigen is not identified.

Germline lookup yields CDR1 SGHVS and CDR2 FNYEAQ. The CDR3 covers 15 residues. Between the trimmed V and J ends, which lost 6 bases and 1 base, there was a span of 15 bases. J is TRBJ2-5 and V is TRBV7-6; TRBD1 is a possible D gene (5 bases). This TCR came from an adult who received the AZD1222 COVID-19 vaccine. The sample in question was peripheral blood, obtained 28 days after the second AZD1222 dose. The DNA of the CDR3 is TGTGCCAGCAGTTCGAACAGGTTACGCCAAGAGACCCAGTACTTC. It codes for CASSSNRLRQETQYF. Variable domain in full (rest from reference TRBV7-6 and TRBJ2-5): GAGVSQSPRYKVTKRGQDVALRCDPISGHVSLYWYRQALGQGPEFLTYFNYEAQQDKSGLPNDRFSAERPEGSISTLTIQRTEQRDSAMYRCASSSNRLRQETQYFGPGTRLLVL.